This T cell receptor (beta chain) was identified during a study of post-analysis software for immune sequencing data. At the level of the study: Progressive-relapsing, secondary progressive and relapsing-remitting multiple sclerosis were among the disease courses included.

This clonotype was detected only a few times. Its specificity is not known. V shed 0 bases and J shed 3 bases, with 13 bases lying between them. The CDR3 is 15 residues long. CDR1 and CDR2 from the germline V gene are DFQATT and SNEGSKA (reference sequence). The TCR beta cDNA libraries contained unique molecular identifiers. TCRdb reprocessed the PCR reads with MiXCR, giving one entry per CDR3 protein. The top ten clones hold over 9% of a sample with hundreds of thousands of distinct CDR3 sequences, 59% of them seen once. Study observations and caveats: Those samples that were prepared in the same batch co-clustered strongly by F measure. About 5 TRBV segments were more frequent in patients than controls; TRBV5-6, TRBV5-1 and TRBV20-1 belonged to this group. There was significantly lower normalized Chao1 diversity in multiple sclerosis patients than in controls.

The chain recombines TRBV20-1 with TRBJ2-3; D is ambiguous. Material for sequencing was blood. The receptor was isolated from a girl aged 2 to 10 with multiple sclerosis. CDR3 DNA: TGCAGTGCTAGAGAGCGGCTTCTCGGGACAGATACGCAGTATTTT. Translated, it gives CSARERLLGTDTQYF.